This T cell receptor beta chain was sequenced in a study of blood T cell repertoires in COVID-19. At the level of the study: Acute and convalescent COVID-19 specimens originated in the United States, Italy and Spain.

CDR1 and CDR2 from the germline V gene are MNHEY and SVGAGI. The CDR3 consists of 12 residues. V lost 7 bases, J lost 8 bases, and 14 bases lay in between. The assay was immunoSEQ multiplex PCR, and TCRdb's table has in-frame clones only and misses some. The sample records 150,000 to 200,000 clones, over 80% being singletons. Membership in each cohort depended on participant-reported clinical history. Before being deemed recovered, Cohort 3 donors had two negative PCRs, clearance, or symptom resolution. The V and J genes are TRBV6-5 and TRBJ1-2, with D unresolved. The sequencing sample was made of PBMCs or T cells enriched from blood (not recorded which). This receptor was identified in a woman in her sixties or seventies who had recovered from COVID-19. The CDR3 DNA follows: TGTGCCAGCACTTGGATCGGAGAGGGCTACACCTTC. Translation gives CASTWIGEGYTF.